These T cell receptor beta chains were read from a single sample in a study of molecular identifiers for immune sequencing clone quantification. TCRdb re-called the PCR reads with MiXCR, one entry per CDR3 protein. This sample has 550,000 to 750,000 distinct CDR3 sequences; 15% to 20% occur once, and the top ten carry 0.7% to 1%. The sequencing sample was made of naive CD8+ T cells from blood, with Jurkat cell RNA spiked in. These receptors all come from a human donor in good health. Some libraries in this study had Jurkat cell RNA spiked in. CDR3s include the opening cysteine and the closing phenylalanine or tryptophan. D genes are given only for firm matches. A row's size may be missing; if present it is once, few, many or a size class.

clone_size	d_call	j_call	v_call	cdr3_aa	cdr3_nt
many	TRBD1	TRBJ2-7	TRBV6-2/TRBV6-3	CASSVGQGFEQYF	TGTGCCAGCAGTGTCGGACAGGGCTTCGAGCAGTACTTC
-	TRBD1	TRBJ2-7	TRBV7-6	CASSDRDRPLEQYF	TGTGCCAGCAGCGACCGGGACAGACCCCTGGAGCAGTACTTC
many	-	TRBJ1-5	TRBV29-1	CSVAGLLANQPQHF	TGCAGCGTAGCGGGCCTGCTAGCCAATCAGCCCCAGCATTTT
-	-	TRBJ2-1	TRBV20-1	CSARDAHEYSYNEQFF	TGCAGTGCTAGAGACGCACATGAATACTCCTACAATGAGCAGTTCTTC
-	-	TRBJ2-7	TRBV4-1	CASSQDLVFYEQYF	TGCGCCAGCAGCCAAGATCTTGTTTTCTACGAGCAGTACTTC
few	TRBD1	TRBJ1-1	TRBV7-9	CASGGTGTEAFF	TGTGCCAGCGGCGGGACAGGCACTGAAGCTTTCTTT
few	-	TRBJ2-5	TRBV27	CASSLIGGGPYF	TGTGCCAGCAGTTTAATCGGTGGCGGCCCGTACTTC
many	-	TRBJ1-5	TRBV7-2	CASSLTGWSNQPQHF	TGTGCCAGCAGCTTAACAGGGTGGAGCAATCAGCCCCAGCATTTT
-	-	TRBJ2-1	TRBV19	CASRGPPEGYNEQFF	TGTGCCAGTAGGGGCCCCCCGGAGGGATACAATGAGCAGTTCTTC
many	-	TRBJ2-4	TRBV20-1	CSAPLVAKNIQYF	TGCAGTGCTCCTCTAGTAGCCAAAAACATTCAGTACTTC
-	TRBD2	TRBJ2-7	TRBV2	CASSYGLAGGPGEQYF	TGTGCCAGCAGCTATGGACTAGCGGGAGGGCCGGGGGAGCAGTACTTC
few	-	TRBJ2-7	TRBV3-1	CASSQDPLILNYEQYF	TGTGCCAGCAGCCAAGATCCCCTCATCCTAAACTACGAGCAGTACTTC
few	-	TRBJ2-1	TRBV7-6	CASSSFANEQFF	TGTGCCAGCAGCTCCTTTGCCAATGAGCAGTTCTTC
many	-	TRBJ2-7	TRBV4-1	CASSQDDGRAASYEQYF	TGCGCCAGCAGCCAAGATGATGGAAGGGCGGCCTCCTACGAGCAGTACTTC
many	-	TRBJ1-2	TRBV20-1	CSANTIKVDIGYTF	TGCAGTGCTAACACCATTAAGGTGGATATTGGCTACACCTTC
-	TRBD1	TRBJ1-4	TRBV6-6	CACSWTGATQPNEKLFF	TGTGCCTGCAGTTGGACAGGAGCGACACAACCTAATGAAAAACTGTTTTTT
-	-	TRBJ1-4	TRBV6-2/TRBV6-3	CASAQWRREKLFF	TGTGCCAGCGCACAATGGCGTCGCGAAAAACTGTTTTTT
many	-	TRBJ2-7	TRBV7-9	CASSQLTGREQYF	TGTGCCAGCAGCCAACTGACTGGGAGAGAGCAGTACTTC
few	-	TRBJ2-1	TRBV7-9	CASSLTTSPHNEQFF	TGTGCCAGCAGCTTAACAACTAGCCCCCACAATGAGCAGTTCTTC
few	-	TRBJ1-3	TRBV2	CASRQRTGNTIYF	TGTGCCAGCAGGCAACGGACAGGAAACACCATATATTTT
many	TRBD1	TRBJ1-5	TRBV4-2	CASSLGTENQPQHF	TGTGCCAGCAGCCTGGGGACAGAGAATCAGCCCCAGCATTTT
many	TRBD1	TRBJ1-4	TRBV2	CASSGETGTANEKLFF	TGTGCCAGCAGTGGTGAAACCGGGACAGCTAATGAAAAACTGTTTTTT
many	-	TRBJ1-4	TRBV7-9	CASSLSLFPEKLFF	TGTGCCAGCAGCTTATCGCTGTTTCCTGAAAAACTGTTTTTT
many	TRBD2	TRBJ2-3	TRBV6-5	CASSPSPSGRWTDTQYF	TGTGCCAGCAGCCCCTCGCCTAGCGGGAGGTGGACAGATACGCAGTATTTT
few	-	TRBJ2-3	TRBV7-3	CASSPTSGGGDTQYF	TGTGCCAGCAGCCCGACTTCTGGGGGAGGAGATACGCAGTATTTT
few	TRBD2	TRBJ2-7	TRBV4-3	CGSSPTHPGLAMEQYF	TGCGGCAGCAGCCCCACTCATCCGGGACTAGCTATGGAGCAGTACTTC
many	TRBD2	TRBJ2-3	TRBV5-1	CASTSYSGSTDTQYF	TGCGCCAGCACTTCATATAGCGGGAGCACAGATACGCAGTATTTT
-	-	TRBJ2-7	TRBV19	CASSIDSQAYEQYF	TGTGCCAGTAGCATTGACAGCCAAGCCTACGAGCAGTACTTC
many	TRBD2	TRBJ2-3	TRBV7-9	CASGREYTDTQYF	TGTGCCTCCGGGAGGGAGTACACAGATACGCAGTATTTT
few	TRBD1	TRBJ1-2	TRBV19	CASSLEWTGYVYGYTF	TGTGCCAGTAGTCTCGAGTGGACAGGGTACGTCTATGGCTACACCTTC
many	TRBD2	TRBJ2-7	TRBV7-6	CASSPAGGEQYF	TGTGCCAGCAGCCCCGCGGGGGGCGAGCAGTACTTC
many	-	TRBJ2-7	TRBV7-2	CASSLEGASSTYEQYF	TGTGCCAGCAGCTTAGAAGGGGCGAGTTCGACCTACGAGCAGTACTTC
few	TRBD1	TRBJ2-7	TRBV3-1	CASSQDRTGVSEQYF	TGTGCCAGCAGCCAAGATAGGACAGGGGTTTCCGAGCAGTACTTC
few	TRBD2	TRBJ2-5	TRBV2	CASSGTSGSWETQYF	TGTGCCAGCAGCGGGACTAGCGGGAGTTGGGAGACCCAGTACTTC
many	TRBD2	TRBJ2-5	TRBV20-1	CSAQYGVAGAQETQYF	TGCAGTGCCCAGTACGGGGTAGCGGGAGCTCAGGAGACCCAGTACTTC
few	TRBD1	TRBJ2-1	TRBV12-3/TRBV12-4	CASSPVGQGAGNEQFF	TGTGCCAGCAGTCCCGTCGGACAGGGGGCCGGCAATGAGCAGTTCTTC
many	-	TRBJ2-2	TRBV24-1	CATSEYTGELFF	TGTGCCACCAGTGAATACACCGGGGAGCTGTTTTTT
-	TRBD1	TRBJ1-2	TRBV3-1	CASSQQGQGIYGYTF	TGTGCCAGCAGCCAGCAGGGACAGGGGATCTACGGCTACACCTTC
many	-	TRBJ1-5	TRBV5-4	CASSLDGDYQPQHF	TGTGCCAGCAGCTTAGACGGGGATTATCAGCCCCAGCATTTT
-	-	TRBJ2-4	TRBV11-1	CASSTPFLDGKSKNIQYF	TGTGCCAGCAGCACTCCTTTTCTAGACGGAAAATCCAAAAACATTCAGTACTTC
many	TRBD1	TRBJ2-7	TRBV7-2	CASSGDRGRIHYEQYF	TGTGCCAGCAGCGGGGACAGGGGGCGGATACACTACGAGCAGTACTTC
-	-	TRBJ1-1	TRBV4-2	CASSQERGDTEAFF	TGTGCCAGCAGCCAAGAGAGGGGGGACACTGAAGCTTTCTTT
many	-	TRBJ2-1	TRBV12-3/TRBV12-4	CASSLAGPGLSEQFF	TGTGCCAGCAGTTTAGCGGGACCTGGTCTAAGTGAGCAGTTCTTC
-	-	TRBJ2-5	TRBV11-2	CASSLGLRADQETQYF	TGTGCCAGCAGCTTAGGGCTGCGGGCGGACCAAGAGACCCAGTACTTC
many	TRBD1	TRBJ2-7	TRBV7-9	CASSASGQGYEQYF	TGTGCCAGCAGCGCGTCCGGACAGGGCTACGAGCAGTACTTC
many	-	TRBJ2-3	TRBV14	CASSRRGVDTQYF	TGTGCCAGCAGCCGCCGGGGAGTGGATACGCAGTATTTT
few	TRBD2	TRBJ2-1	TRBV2	CASSGAGASYNEQFF	TGTGCCAGCAGTGGGGCGGGAGCCTCCTACAATGAGCAGTTCTTC
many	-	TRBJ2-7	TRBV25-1	CASRALIGYEQYF	TGTGCCAGCAGAGCCCTTATTGGCTACGAGCAGTACTTC
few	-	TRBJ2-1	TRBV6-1	CASTDASSYNEQFF	TGTGCCAGCACCGATGCGAGCTCCTACAATGAGCAGTTCTTC
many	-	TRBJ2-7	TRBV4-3	CASSQVGEDEQYF	TGCGCCAGCAGCCAAGTCGGGGAGGACGAGCAGTACTTC
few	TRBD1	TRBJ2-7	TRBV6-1	CATDRDSYEQYF	TGTGCCACAGACAGGGACTCCTACGAGCAGTACTTC
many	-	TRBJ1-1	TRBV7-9	CASSPSTMNTEAFF	TGTGCCAGCAGCCCCAGTACGATGAACACTGAAGCTTTCTTT
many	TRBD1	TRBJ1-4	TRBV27	CASLKSGGAKDGKLFF	TGTGCCAGCCTGAAATCAGGGGGGGCTAAGGATGGAAAACTGTTTTTT
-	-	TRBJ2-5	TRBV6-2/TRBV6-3	CASRGLAVQETQYF	TGTGCCAGCAGGGGCCTAGCAGTTCAAGAGACCCAGTACTTC
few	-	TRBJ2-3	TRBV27	CASSGLWGLTDTQYF	TGTGCCAGCAGCGGACTGTGGGGTCTGACAGATACGCAGTATTTT
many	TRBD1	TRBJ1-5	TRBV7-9	CASSLGDRPNQPQHF	TGTGCCAGCAGCTTAGGGGACAGACCCAATCAGCCCCAGCATTTT
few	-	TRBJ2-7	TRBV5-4	CASTTAGSPYEQYF	TGTGCCAGCACGACCGCAGGAAGTCCCTACGAGCAGTACTTC
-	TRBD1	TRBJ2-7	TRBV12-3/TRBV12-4	CASGLGTGVGYEQYF	TGTGCCAGCGGTCTAGGGACAGGGGTGGGCTACGAGCAGTACTTC